The 26 T cell receptor beta chains below come from one sample, sequenced in a study of shared clonotypes between healthy human individuals. Assay: immunoSEQ multiplex PCR; the TCRdb copy retains only in-frame clones and omits some. The table includes over 700,000 clones, around 77% detected once. The sequencing input was memory CD4+ T cells sorted from blood. As for subset: CD45RA-negative fraction. Receptors originate from a woman in her twenties or thirties in good health.

This clone was recorded a few times. The chain combines TRBV30 with TRBJ1-3, with a tentative D call TRBD1 (5 bases). This CDR3 has 16 residues. CDR1 is GTSNPN, CDR2 SVGIG, per germline (reference sequence). V gave up 7 bases and J gave up 0 bases, with 19 bases separating them. The CDR3 spells CASERFNGTSGNTIYF. CDR3 DNA sequence: TGTGCCTCGGAGAGGTTTAACGGGACCTCTGGAAACACCATATATTTT.

This clone turned up a few times. V and J are TRBV6-4 and TRBJ1-2; D is uncertain. V lost 8 bases and J lost 2, with 15 bases in between. CDR3 length: 14 amino acids. CDR1 and CDR2 from the germline V gene are MRHNA and SNTAGT. CDR3 nucleotides: TGTGCCAGCCACTATGACAAGGCAAACTATGGCTACACCTTC. Encoded protein: CASHYDKANYGYTF.

The chain has TRBV25-1 and TRBJ2-3, with D possibly being TRBD1 or TRBD2 (6 bases each). The germline V gene has CDR1 MGHDK and CDR2 SYGVNS. The CDR3 loop spans 16 amino acids. The V gene lost 5 bases and the J gene lost 3 bases, with 18 bases spanning the gap. The CDR3 protein is CASSSMGGPFTDTQYF. CDR3 bases: TGTGCCAGCAGTTCCATGGGGGGCCCTTTTACAGATACGCAGTATTTT.

This clone has more than one count but fewer than ten. This chain uses TRBV4-1 with TRBJ1-2, with no clear D. CDR3 length: 13 residues. V gave up 2 bases and J gave up 6 bases, with 10 bases separating them. Germline CDR1 is MGHRA and CDR2 is YSYEKL. CDR3 nucleotides: TGCGCCAGCAGCCAACGGGCGCAGGATGGCTACACCTTC. Protein sequence: CASSQRAQDGYTF.

The chain is built from TRBV30 and TRBJ1-4; no firm D call. This CDR3 has 13 amino acids. CDR1 and CDR2 from the germline V gene are GTSNPN and SVGIG (reference sequence). Trimming took 1 base from V and 8 from J, leaving 11 bases between them. This chain's CDR3 is CAWSGGEGEKLFF. In DNA, the CDR3 is TGTGCCTGGAGTGGCGGAGAAGGAGAAAAACTGTTTTTT.

With respect to this clone: Other nucleotide sequences in the sample specify the same CDR3. This chain connects TRBV10-1 to TRBJ2-3; D remains unclear. The CDR3 consists of 15 residues. Trimming shortened V by 0 bases and J by 1 base, and 8 bases separated the two germline ends. The germline gives CDR1 WNHNN, CDR2 SYGVQD (reference sequence). DNA of the CDR3: TGCGCCAGCAGTGAGTCAAAGGTCGGCACAGATACGCAGTATTTT. Encoded protein: CASSESKVGTDTQYF.

The gene calls are TRBV28 and TRBJ2-7; the match to TRBD1 covers 7 bases. The length of the CDR3 is 15 residues. The V gene end was trimmed by 5 bases and the J gene end by 6 bases; junction bases not matched to a gene: 13. Per the germline V gene, CDR1 is MDHEN and CDR2 is SYDVKM. The CDR3 sequence: CASSLRQGVYVEQYF. Here the CDR3 DNA reads TGTGCCAGCAGTCTAAGACAGGGAGTATACGTCGAGCAGTACTTC.

The genes are TRBV19 and TRBJ1-1; D unclear. The CDR3 totals 14 residues. Germline V gives CDR1 LNHDA, CDR2 SQIVND (reference sequence). The V gene lost 7 bases and the J gene lost 2 bases, with 14 bases spanning the gap. The DNA for the CDR3 is TGTGCCAGTAAGGTCGTCACTAGAAACACTGAAGCTTTCTTT. It encodes CASKVVTRNTEAFF. The variable domain in full, with the rest retrieved from reference TRBV19 and TRBJ1-1, is DGGITQSPKYLFRKEGQNVTLSCEQNLNHDAMYWYRQDPGQGLRLIYYSQIVNDFQKGDIAEGYSVSREKKESFPLTVTSAQKNPTAFYLCASKVVTRNTEAFFGQGTRLTVV.

The CDR3 here is CASSVTGLALSGANVLTF. The CDR3 bases are TGTGCCAGCAGCGTGACAGGGTTAGCTCTCTCTGGGGCCAACGTCCTGACTTTC. This chain connects TRBV9 to TRBJ2-6; 7 bases map to TRBD1. This CDR3 spans 18 amino acids. J was trimmed by 0 bases and V by 2 bases; bases with no gene match: 8. Per the germline V gene, CDR1 is SGDLS and CDR2 is YYNGEE.

On this clone itself: A read error likely explains this, since a far larger clone differs by one base. The same CDR3 also results from other DNA sequences found in this sample. The rearrangement joins TRBV7-8 to TRBJ2-7; 7 bases are shared with TRBD2. Germline assignment: CDR1 SGHVS and CDR2 FQNEAQ. The CDR3 is 14 residues long. Trimming cost V 3 bases and J 1 base; bases outside gene matches: 3. CDR3 amino acids: CASSFQRDSYEQYF. The CDR3 bases are TGTGCCAGCAGCTTCCAGCGGGATTCCTACGAGCAGTACTTC.

Many counts were recorded for this clone. The chain joins TRBV10-2 to TRBJ1-4; no clear D. The V end lost 5 bases, the J end lost 4 bases, and 5 bases lay between the germline ends. Looked up from germline, CDR1 is WSHSY and CDR2 is SAAADI. This CDR3 has 12 residues. CDR3: CASSLSNEKLFF. CDR3 nucleotides: TGCGCCAGCAGTCTGAGTAATGAAAAACTGTTTTTT.

The chain combines TRBV11-3 with TRBJ2-2; unclear D gene. Trimming removed 3 bases at V and 3 bases at J, with 5 bases between. CDR3 length: 13 residues. Germline V gene sequence: CDR1 SGHNT, CDR2 YENEEA. CDR3 in amino acids: CASSFEYTGELFF. The CDR3 nucleotides read TGTGCCAGCAGCTTTGAATACACCGGGGAGCTGTTTTTT. Together with reference TRBV11-3 and TRBJ2-2, the CDR3 gives the full variable domain: EAGVVQSPRYKIIEKKQPVAFWCNPISGHNTLYWYLQNLGQGPELLIRYENEEAVDDSQLPKDRFSAERLKGVDSTLKIQPAELGDSAVYLCASSFEYTGELFFGEGSRLTVL.

V usage is TRBV9 and J usage is TRBJ2-2; D unresolved. The V and J ends lost 0 bases and 1 base respectively, with 10 bases between them. CDR1 SGDLS and CDR2 YYNGEE come from the germline V gene. The CDR3 contains 16 residues. For the CDR3, the DNA is TGTGCCAGCAGCGTAGATGGTAAAGTGAACACCGGGGAGCTGTTTTTT. This translates into CASSVDGKVNTGELFF.

The rearrangement uses TRBV29-1 and TRBJ1-2; no firm D call. The length of the CDR3 is 13 residues. Trimming removed 7 bases from V and 7 bases from J, with 19 bases in between. The germline CDR1 and CDR2 sequences are SQVTM and ANQGSEA. The CDR3 here is CSAGTDLSGGYTF. The CDR3 region has the DNA TGCAGCGCCGGCACGGACTTGTCGGGTGGCTACACCTTC.

This clone was seen many times. CDR3 nucleotides: TGCGCCAGCCGGACAGGTTCCACAGATACGCAGTATTTT. This sequence encodes CASRTGSTDTQYF. This sequence joins TRBV5-1 and TRBJ2-3; 7 nucleotides line up with TRBD1. The CDR3 sequence is 13 residues long. Germline CDR1 SGHRS, CDR2 YFSETQ. V shed 7 bases, J shed 2 bases, and the junction held 4 bases outside the gene matches.

Concerning this clone: Being one base from a much bigger clone, this may be a read error. J is TRBJ1-1 and V is TRBV11-2; D is uncertain. Trimming stripped 1 base from V and 1 base from J, with 4 bases between. Germline lookup yields CDR1 SGHAT and CDR2 FQNNGV. CDR3 size: 13 residues. This CDR3 reads CASSLVENTEAFF. The CDR3 nucleotides are TGTGCCAGCAGCTTAGTGGAGAACACTGAAGCTTTCTTT.

In nucleotides, the CDR3 is TGTGCCAGCAGTGAAGTGGATGGGGTGGGATTTGGCTACACCTTC. Protein product: CASSEVDGVGFGYTF. The V and J genes are TRBV6-1 and TRBJ1-2; D gene unclear. V was clipped by 1 base and J by 7 bases, with 16 bases between them. The CDR3 runs to 15 residues. Germline values: CDR1 MNHNS, CDR2 SASEGT.

The chain joins TRBV19 to TRBJ2-1; 8 nucleotides match TRBD1. Germline V gene data show CDR1 as LNHDA and CDR2 as SQIVND (reference sequence). The CDR3 length is 14 residues. V shed 2 bases and J 10 bases; nucleotides not matched to a gene: 7. CDR3 loop: CASSIQGARPEQFF. The CDR3 DNA reads TGTGCCAGTAGTATACAGGGGGCGCGCCCCGAGCAGTTCTTC.

In this sample, this clone turned up once. The genes are TRBV6-1 and TRBJ2-7; D ambiguous. The CDR3 consists of 14 residues. Germline-derived CDR1 and CDR2 are MNHNS and SASEGT. Trimming shortened V by 1 base and J by 2 bases, and 9 bases separated the two germline ends. The DNA for the CDR3 is TGTGCCAGCAGTGAAGGTTTTGGGGCCTACGAGCAGTACTTC. It specifies CASSEGFGAYEQYF.

V and J are TRBV7-9 and TRBJ2-1, with TRBD2 matching 9 bases. The CDR3 runs 16 residues. The V gene end was trimmed by 0 bases and the J gene end by 6 bases; junction bases not matched to a gene: 6. Germline loops: CDR1 SEHNR, CDR2 FQNEAQ (reference sequence). As DNA, the CDR3 is TGTGCCAGCAGCTTAGCGAGGCGGGAGGGGTCCAATGAGCAGTTCTTC. As protein: CASSLARREGSNEQFF.

V usage is TRBV5-1 and J usage is TRBJ2-1; TRBD2 is a possible D gene (5 bases). The ends were cut back, 2 bases at V and 0 bases at J, with 9 bases in the middle. The germline V gene encodes CDR1 SGHRS and CDR2 YFSETQ. This CDR3 is 15 amino acids long. The CDR3 region is CASSFSGNSYNEQFF. DNA of the CDR3: TGCGCCAGCAGCTTCTCCGGGAACTCCTACAATGAGCAGTTCTTC.

V is TRBV18 and J is TRBJ1-5, with D hard to call. The V gene lost 6 bases and the J gene lost 4 bases, with 10 bases spanning the gap. Germline V gene lookup returns CDR1 KGHSH and CDR2 LQKENI. CDR3 size: 13 residues. The CDR3 spells CASSTGENQPQHF. CDR3 in DNA: TGTGCCAGCTCCACGGGCGAAAATCAGCCCCAGCATTTT.

The chain is built from TRBV7-8 and TRBJ1-1; TRBD1 matches 8 bases. The J segment lost 9 bases and the V segment lost 1 base, leaving 1 base of the junction unmatched. The CDR3 is 12 amino acids. CDR1 SGHVS and CDR2 FQNEAQ come from the germline V gene. CDR3 in DNA: TGTGCCAGCAGCTTAGGGACAGGGCAAGCTTTCTTT. This translates into CASSLGTGQAFF.

The chain has TRBV18 and TRBJ2-7, with 10 positions matching TRBD1. Unmatched junction bases numbered 11, after V lost 3 bases and J lost 12 bases. Germline CDR1 KGHSH, CDR2 LQKENI. The CDR3 loop spans 14 amino acids. The DNA of the CDR3 is TGTGCCAGCTCACCCGGGACAGGGGCCGCTGGTTTGTACTTC. It specifies CASSPGTGAAGLYF.

This clone was counted ten times or more. CDR3 sequence: CASRDLSGRGETQYF. CDR3 in DNA: TGTGCCAGCAGGGACCTTAGCGGGAGAGGGGAGACCCAGTACTTC. The V and J genes are TRBV2 and TRBJ2-5; TRBD2 aligns across 9 bases. The CDR3 extends over 15 amino acids. Looked up from germline, CDR1 is SNHLY and CDR2 is FYNNEI. Trimming removed 6 bases from V and 5 bases from J; junction bases left unmatched: 10.

The CDR3, as DNA: TGTGCCAGCAGCGAGGGCCCCCGTCTTGAGCAGTTCTTC. This sequence encodes CASSEGPRLEQFF. The chain is built from TRBV2 and TRBJ2-1; D perhaps matches TRBD2 (5 bases). This CDR3 contains 13 residues. In germline, CDR1 is SNHLY, CDR2 FYNNEI. The V end lost 6 bases, the J end lost 9 bases, and 15 bases lay between the germline ends. The entire variable domain, with the rest obtained from reference TRBV2 and TRBJ2-1, is as follows: EPEVTQTPSHQVTQMGQEVILRCVPISNHLYFYWYRQILGQKVEFLVSFYNNEISEKSEIFDDQFSVERPDGSNFTLKIRSTKLEDSAMYFCASSEGPRLEQFFGPGTRLTVL.